Included here is one T cell receptor (beta chain) sequence, with context. The antigen remains undetermined. Genomic DNA from each subset was divided evenly over several immunoSEQ plates. Template for every sorted-subset replicate PCR totaled about 0.2 ug DNA, some 30,000 T cell genomes. Repertoires were generated with immunoSEQ multiplex PCR, while TCRdb's copy carries only in-frame clones and drops some. The table records some 2,000,000 clones, around 96% of them present only once. CD8 cells regarded as naive lacked CD45RO, were positively chosen for CCR7, and omitted terminally differentiated effector memory CD45RA+ cells. Adults of Caucasian background living in Nashville, Tennessee made up all donors. This sample stems from a study of shared clonotypes between healthy human individuals. The CDR3 totals 13 residues. Unmatched junction bases numbered 3, after V lost 4 bases and J lost 7 bases. CDR1 and CDR2 (germline): SGDLS, YYNGEE.

Notes on the study in general: As a rule, naive subsets had a larger estimated richness than memory subsets.

The sequencing sample was made of naive CD8+ T cells sorted from blood. The receptor was isolated from a man between 18 and 35 years old in good health. This chain uses TRBV9 with TRBJ2-1; TRBD2 matches 9 bases. As DNA, the CDR3 is TGTGCCAGCAGCTTTAGCGGGGGAAATGAGCAGTTCTTC. Translating it yields CASSFSGGNEQFF.